This paragraph covers one T cell receptor (beta chain) sequence. The record originates from a study of blood T cell repertoires in COVID-19. On the study more broadly: COVID-19 samples, acute and convalescent, were from the United States, Italy and Spain. Sample material is recorded as cDNA or gDNA derived from T cells, B-cell-depleted T cells, or PBMCs.

Germline CDR1 SGHAT, CDR2 FQNNGV. This CDR3 spans 14 amino acids. V dropped 0 bases and J dropped 6 bases, with 8 bases sitting between them. As handled by the study authors: It was from reference gene primer amplification that nucleated cell counts were estimated. The repertoire was sequenced with immunoSEQ multiplex PCR; TCRdb's copy has only in-frame clones and lacks some. V, J and clone size were drawn from that table, and D and trimming were deduced from the DNA. This table holds 200,000 or so clones, over 75% found once. The receptor comes from a human donor in a cohort sampled during active COVID-19. This rearrangement joins TRBV11-2 to TRBJ2-2; D remains unclear. Sample: peripheral blood. The CDR3 nucleotides are TGTGCCAGCAGCTTAGATTCTTTGTCCGGGGAGCTGTTTTTT. This encodes CASSLDSLSGELFF. The full variable domain, with the rest looked up from reference TRBV11-2 and TRBJ2-2, is EAGVAQSPRYKIIEKRQSVAFWCNPISGHATLYWYQQILGQGPKLLIQFQNNGVVDDSQLPKDRFSAERLKGVDSTLKIQPAKLEDSAVYLCASSLDSLSGELFFGEGSRLTVL.